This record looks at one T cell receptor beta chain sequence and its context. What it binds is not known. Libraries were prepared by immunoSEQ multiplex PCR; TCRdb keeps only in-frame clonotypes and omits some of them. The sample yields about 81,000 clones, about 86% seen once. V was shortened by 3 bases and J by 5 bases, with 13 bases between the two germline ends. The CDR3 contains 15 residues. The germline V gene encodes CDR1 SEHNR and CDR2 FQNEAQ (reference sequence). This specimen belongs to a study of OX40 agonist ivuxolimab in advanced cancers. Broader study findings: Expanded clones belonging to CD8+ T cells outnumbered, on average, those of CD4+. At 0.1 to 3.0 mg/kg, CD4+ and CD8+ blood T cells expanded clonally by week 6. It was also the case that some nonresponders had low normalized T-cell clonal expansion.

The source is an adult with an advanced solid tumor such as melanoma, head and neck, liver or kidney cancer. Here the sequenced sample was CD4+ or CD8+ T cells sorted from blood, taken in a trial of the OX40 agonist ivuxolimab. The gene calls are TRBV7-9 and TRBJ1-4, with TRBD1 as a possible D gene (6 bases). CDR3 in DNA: TGTGCCAGCAGCTTTCTTGGGCAGGGGAATGAAAAACTGTTTTTT. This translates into CASSFLGQGNEKLFF.